This is a list of T cell receptor beta chains from one sample in a study of control samples from healthy donors and cancer patients. Repertoires were generated with immunoSEQ multiplex PCR, while TCRdb's copy carries only in-frame clones and drops some. The sample lists about 190,000 clones; about 89% were seen once. The specimen was blood. The source is a young man in good health. The CDR3 runs from the conserved cysteine through the conserved F or W. Each record gives: clone size, V gene, J gene, D gene, CDR3 DNA, CDR3 protein. A D gene is named only where the DNA matches it firmly. Some rows have no size entry. The others give once, few or many, or a class for an expanded clone.

>NA|TRBV11-2|TRBJ1-3|NA
TGTGCCAGCAGAACCAGGACCGCCGGTGGAAACACCATATATTTT
CASRTRTAGGNTIYF
>NA|TRBV19|TRBJ1-2|TRBD1
TGTGCCAGTAGGCCCTCTGACAGGGGTGAAGCCGGCTACACCTTC
CASRPSDRGEAGYTF
>NA|TRBV4-1|TRBJ2-3|TRBD2
TGCGCCAGCAGCCGTGGACTAGTTGGCGATACGCAGTATTTT
CASSRGLVGDTQYF
>NA|TRBV7-2|TRBJ2-1|TRBD2
TGTGCCAGCAGCCGCCGTACGGGACTAACCTACAATGAGCAGTTCTTC
CASSRRTGLTYNEQFF
>NA|TRBV24-1|TRBJ2-2|NA
TGTGCCACCAGTGATCCAGGGACTCCCGCCGGGGAGCTGTTTTTT
CATSDPGTPAGELFF
>NA|TRBV5-1|TRBJ1-1|NA
TGCGCCAGCACCTCTAAAGGCCCCGAAATACAGGGTCGGAACACTGAAGCTTTCTTT
CASTSKGPEIQGRNTEAFF
>NA|TRBV7-2|TRBJ2-1|TRBD2
TGTGCCAGCAGACGACTAGCGGGGGAGTTCCGAGGTGAGCAGTTCTTC
CASRRLAGEFRGEQFF
>NA|TRBV5-1|TRBJ2-3|NA
TGCGCCAGCAGCTCCGGACAGAACACAGATACGCAGTATTTT
CASSSGQNTDTQYF
>NA|TRBV30|TRBJ2-7|TRBD2
TGTGCCTGGAGTGTAACTAGCGCCTCCTACGAGCAGTACTTC
CAWSVTSASYEQYF
>NA|TRBV10-2|TRBJ2-3|TRBD1
TGCGCCAGCAGTGGACTGACAGGGATGTCGGGAGATACGCAGTATTTT
CASSGLTGMSGDTQYF
>NA|TRBV20-1|TRBJ2-7|TRBD2
TGCAGTGCTAGTCCCCCGGGGGGCTCCTACGAGCAGTACTTC
CSASPPGGSYEQYF
>once|TRBV7-2|TRBJ1-5|NA
TGTGCCAGCAGCTTGGACCTGCTTATTTTCAATCAGCCCCAGCATTTT
CASSLDLLIFNQPQHF
>NA|TRBV7-9|TRBJ2-3|NA
TGTGCCAGCAGATACAGGGAAAACACAGATACGCAGTATTTT
CASRYRENTDTQYF
>NA|TRBV19|TRBJ2-1|NA
TGTGCCAGTAGCCCCGACAGAGGGGCAACGAATGAGCAGTTCTTC
CASSPDRGATNEQFF
>NA|TRBV7-9|TRBJ1-2|TRBD1
TGTGCCAGCAGCCCTCGACAGGGTGATGGCTACACCTTC
CASSPRQGDGYTF
>NA|TRBV27|TRBJ2-2|NA
TGTGCCAGCAGGCCCCGACAGACGAACACCGGGGAGCTGTTTTTT
CASRPRQTNTGELFF
>NA|TRBV19|TRBJ1-5|NA
TGTGCCAGTAGTCGGGACGGTAGCAATCAGCCCCAGCATTTT
CASSRDGSNQPQHF
>NA|TRBV10-2|TRBJ2-6|NA
TGCGCCAGCAGTGACGGCTCTGGGGCCAACGTCCTGACTTTC
CASSDGSGANVLTF
>NA|TRBV27|TRBJ1-2|NA
TGTGCCAGCAGTTTGAACAGTAACTATGGCTACACCTTC
CASSLNSNYGYTF
>NA|TRBV10-3|TRBJ1-5|NA
TGTGCCATCAGTGAGGGGCAGAGCAATCAGCCCCAGCATTTT
CAISEGQSNQPQHF
>once|TRBV28|TRBJ1-2|NA
TGTGCCAGCAGTACCCCAGGGGTTAGAGGCTACACCTTC
CASSTPGVRGYTF
>NA|TRBV6-5|TRBJ1-2|TRBD1
TGTGCCAGCAGGGCGGGACAGGGGTTTCTTGGCTACACCTTC
CASRAGQGFLGYTF
>NA|TRBV27|TRBJ2-7|NA
TGTGCCAGCGGGAGTGCAGGGTCCTACGAGCAGTACTTC
CASGSAGSYEQYF
>NA|TRBV27|TRBJ1-2|TRBD1
TGTGCCAGCAGTTCTGGACAGGGGACGGATGGCTACACCTTC
CASSSGQGTDGYTF
>NA|TRBV27|TRBJ2-7|NA
TGTGCCAGCAGTTTTACCCGAAGTACAGGGACCTACGAGCAGTACTTC
CASSFTRSTGTYEQYF
>NA|TRBV5-1|TRBJ2-1|NA
TGCGCCAGCAGCCCAAATACAGGGTACGAGCAGTTCTTC
CASSPNTGYEQFF
>NA|TRBV7-9|TRBJ2-1|NA
TGTGCCAGCAGCTTAGCAGACAGCATCTATGAGCAGTTCTTC
CASSLADSIYEQFF
>NA|TRBV2|TRBJ2-7|TRBD2
TGTGCCAGCATGCGGGGGGCTTACACCGACGAGCAGTACTTC
CASMRGAYTDEQYF
>NA|TRBV11-2|TRBJ2-2|TRBD2
TGTGCCAGCAGACGTCCGGGACTAGCAACCGGGGAGCTGTTTTTT
CASRRPGLATGELFF
>NA|TRBV29-1|TRBJ1-2|NA
TGCAGCGTTGAAGTCGGAGTAGGGCGGGACAACTATGGCTACACCTTC
CSVEVGVGRDNYGYTF
>NA|TRBV6-1|TRBJ1-3|NA
TGTGCCAGCAGTGAAGCGGAGGGGCACTCTGGAAACACCATATATTTT
CASSEAEGHSGNTIYF
>NA|TRBV7-8|TRBJ1-2|NA
TGTGCCAGCAGCTTAGGCGTTAGGGGGGGCGACTATGGCTACACCTTC
CASSLGVRGGDYGYTF
>NA|TRBV5-6|TRBJ1-4|NA
TGTGCCAGCAGCAATGACGCCTTCCAAAGAAAACTGTTTTTT
CASSNDAFQRKLFF